This T cell receptor beta chain was captured in a study of PD-L1 blockade in urothelial cancer. Background on the study: Administration of atezolizumab to patients began around 2014, at 1,200 mg intravenously every 3 weeks. At 3 weeks after treatment start (second dose) and again at 6 weeks, blood was analyzed. There were a median of about 140,000 T cells in blood samples.

This CDR3 spans 15 amino acids. V was pared by 5 bases and J by 2 bases, with 4 bases of the junction left unmatched. The germline V gene encodes CDR1 SGHNT and CDR2 YENEEA. Method: immunoSEQ multiplex PCR; TCRdb's copy keeps in-frame clones and lacks some. The table includes approximately 71,000 clones, approximately 88% detected once. Locally advanced or metastatic urothelial carcinoma was diagnosed in the patients. The genes are TRBV11-3 and TRBJ2-3, with 10 bases matching TRBD2. This TCR came from a man between 60 and 75 years old with urothelial cancer. The source material was PBMCs, sampled around atezolizumab (anti-PD-L1) treatment. CDR3 coding DNA: TGTGCCAGCAGCGCCGGGACTAGCGACACAGATACGCAGTATTTT. This codes for CASSAGTSDTDTQYF.